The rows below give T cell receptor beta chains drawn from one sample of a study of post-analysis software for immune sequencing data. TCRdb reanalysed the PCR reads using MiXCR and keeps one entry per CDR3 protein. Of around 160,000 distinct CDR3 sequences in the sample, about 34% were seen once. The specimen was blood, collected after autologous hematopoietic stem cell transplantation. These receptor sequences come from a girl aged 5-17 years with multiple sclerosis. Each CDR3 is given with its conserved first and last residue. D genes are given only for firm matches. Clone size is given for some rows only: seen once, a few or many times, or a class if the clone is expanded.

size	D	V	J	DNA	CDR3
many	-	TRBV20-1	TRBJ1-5	TGCAGTGCTGCCCGACTGGCCAATCAGCCCCAGCATTTT	CSAARLANQPQHF
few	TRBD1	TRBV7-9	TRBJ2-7	TGTGCCAGCAGCCAGGACAGGGGGCTCTACGAGCAGTACTTC	CASSQDRGLYEQYF
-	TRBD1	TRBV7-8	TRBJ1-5	TGTGCCAGCAGCTCTCTCGGACAGGTCTACAATCAGCCCCAGCATTTT	CASSSLGQVYNQPQHF
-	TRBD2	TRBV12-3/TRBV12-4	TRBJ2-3	TGTGCCAGCAGTTCGGGACTACCTTACGCAGATACGCAGTATTTT	CASSSGLPYADTQYF
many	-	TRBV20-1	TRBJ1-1	TGCAGACCTACAGGGCTCGGGAACACTGAAGCTTTCTTT	CRPTGLGNTEAFF
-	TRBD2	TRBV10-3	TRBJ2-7	TGTGCCATCAGTGACCCGACTAGCGGCCCCTCCTACGAGCAGTACTTC	CAISDPTSGPSYEQYF
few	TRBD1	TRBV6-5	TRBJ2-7	TGTGCCAGCAGTTACTCCCAGGGGGCAGGGTACGAGCAGTACTTC	CASSYSQGAGYEQYF
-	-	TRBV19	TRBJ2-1	TGTGCCAGTAGTATGGGGGGCTTAGCAAATGAGCAGTTCTTC	CASSMGGLANEQFF
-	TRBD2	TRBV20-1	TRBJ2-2	TGCAGTGCTTCTAGCGGGAGGGCCGGCGGGGAGCGGTTTTTT	CSASSGRAGGERFF
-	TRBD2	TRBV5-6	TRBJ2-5	TGTGCCAGCAGCTTGGTGAGCGGGAGCGGTGAGCAGTACTTC	CASSLVSGSGEQYF
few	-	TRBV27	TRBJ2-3	TGTGCCAGCAGTCCACAGGACACAGATACGCAGTATTTT	CASSPQDTDTQYF
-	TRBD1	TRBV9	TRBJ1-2	TGTGCCAGCAGCGTAACGACAGGGGCAGGACCTAACTATGGCTACACCTTC	CASSVTTGAGPNYGYTF
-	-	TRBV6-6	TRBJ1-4	TGTGCCAGCAGCCCACAGGGTGAAAAACTGTTTTTT	CASSPQGEKLFF
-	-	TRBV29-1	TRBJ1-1	TGCAGCGTTGAAGCTCAGGGAGTTGCCGAAGCTTTCTTT	CSVEAQGVAEAFF
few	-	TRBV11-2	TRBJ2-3	TGTGCCAGCAGCTTAGCTCTTGAGCGGAGGGCAGATACGCAGTATTTT	CASSLALERRADTQYF
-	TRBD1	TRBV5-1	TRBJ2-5	TGCGCCAGCAGAAACAGGGGGCAAGAGACCCAGTACTTC	CASRNRGQETQYF
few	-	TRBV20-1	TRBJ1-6	TGCAGTGTTCAAAGAGGGGTGAATTCACCCCTCCACTTT	CSVQRGVNSPLHF
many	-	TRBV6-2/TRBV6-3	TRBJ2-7	TGTGCCAGCAGTTACCGGGAGAATGACGAGCAGTACTTC	CASSYRENDEQYF
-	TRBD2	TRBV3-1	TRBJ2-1	TGTGCCAGCAGCCAAGATCTAGCGGGAGTACGGGAGCAGTTCTTC	CASSQDLAGVREQFF
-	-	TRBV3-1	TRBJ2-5	TGTGCCAGCAGCCGGCCTCTGGGCATCCTACGAGAGACCCAGTACTTC	CASSRPLGILRETQYF
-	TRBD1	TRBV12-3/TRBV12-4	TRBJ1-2	TGTGCCAGCAGTCGGGGTAGGGGGCGCAGAACCTATGGCCACACCTTC	CASSRGRGRRTYGHTF